Listed here are 2 T cell receptor beta chains from one sample, sequenced in a study of CD8+ T cells in alopecia areata. The sequencing template was cDNA reverse transcribed from extracted RNA. Produced via immunoSEQ multiplex PCR; TCRdb's table is partial and in-frame only. The table has some 220,000 clones, about three fifths seen once. Treatment described: oral pan-JAK inhibitor, 5-10 mg twice daily. Sequencing was performed on CD4+ T cells sorted from blood, taken at week 4, from a patient treated with tofacitinib. Source of these receptors: a human donor with alopecia areata.

The J gene is TRBJ1-6, the V gene TRBV4-3; the D is unclear. Germline V gene lookup returns CDR1 LGHNA and CDR2 YSLEER. V was shortened by 1 base and J by 5 bases, with 9 bases between the two germline ends. This CDR3 is built from 15 residues. The CDR3 DNA is TGCGCCAGCAGCCAAGCTGACGGGAATAATTCACCCCTCCACTTT. Its protein is CASSQADGNNSPLHF.

Only a few counts were recorded for this clone. The CDR3 is CASSPRPGYEQYF. The CDR3 DNA is TGTGCCAGCAGCCCCCGTCCAGGCTACGAGCAGTACTTC. The chain is built from TRBV21-1 and TRBJ2-7; the D call TRBD1 from the table was never checked on the DNA. TRBV21-1 is labeled a pseudogene. The CDR3 extends over 13 amino acids.